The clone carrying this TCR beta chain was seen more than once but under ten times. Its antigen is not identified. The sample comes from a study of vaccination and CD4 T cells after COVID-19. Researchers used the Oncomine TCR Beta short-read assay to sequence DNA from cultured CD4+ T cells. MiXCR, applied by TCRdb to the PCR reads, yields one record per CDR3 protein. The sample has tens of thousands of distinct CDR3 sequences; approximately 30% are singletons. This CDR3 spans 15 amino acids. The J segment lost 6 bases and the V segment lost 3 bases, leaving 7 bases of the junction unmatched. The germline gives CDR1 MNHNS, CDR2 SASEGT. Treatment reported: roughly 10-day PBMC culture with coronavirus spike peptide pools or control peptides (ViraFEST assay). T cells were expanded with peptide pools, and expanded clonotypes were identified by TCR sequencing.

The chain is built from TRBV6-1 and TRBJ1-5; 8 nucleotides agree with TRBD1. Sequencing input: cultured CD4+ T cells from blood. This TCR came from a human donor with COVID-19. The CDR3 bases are TGTGCCAGCAGTGATCCCAGGGGGCTGTTTCAGCCCCAGCATTTT. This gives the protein CASSDPRGLFQPQHF.